This T cell receptor (beta chain) was retrieved from a study of T-cell memory formation after mild COVID-19. Germline values: CDR1 SGHKS, CDR2 YYEKEE (reference sequence). The germline V and J ends were trimmed by 4 bases and 0 bases, with 17 bases remaining between them. The CDR3 covers 17 residues. TCRdb reprocessed the 5' RACE reads with MiXCR, giving one entry per CDR3 protein. The table has about 180,000 distinct CDR3 sequences, approximately 18% seen once; the top ten hold under 4.5%. Sequencing used PBMCs or a T cell subset sorted from them (not recorded which). V usage is TRBV5-5 and J usage is TRBJ1-3; no clear D gene. The sequence was obtained from a man between 18 and 35 years old who had mild COVID-19 (a few samples of this study predate the infection). Cell type and time point are not known. The CDR3 coding sequence is TGTGCCAGCAGCCCCGATCTGACCACGAGCTCTGGAAACACCATATATTTT. Amino acid sequence: CASSPDLTTSSGNTIYF.